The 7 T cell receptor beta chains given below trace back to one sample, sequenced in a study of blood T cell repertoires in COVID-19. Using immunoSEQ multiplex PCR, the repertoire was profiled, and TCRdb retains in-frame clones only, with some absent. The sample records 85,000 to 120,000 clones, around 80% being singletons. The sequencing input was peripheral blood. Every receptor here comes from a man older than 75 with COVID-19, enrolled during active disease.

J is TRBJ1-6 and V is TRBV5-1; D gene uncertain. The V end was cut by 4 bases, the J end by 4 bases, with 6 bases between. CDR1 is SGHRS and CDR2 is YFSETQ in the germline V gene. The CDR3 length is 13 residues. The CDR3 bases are TGCGCCAGCAGCGGGCAGTATAATTCACCCCTCCACTTT. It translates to CASSGQYNSPLHF. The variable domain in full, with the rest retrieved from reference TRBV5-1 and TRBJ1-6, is KAGVTQTPRYLIKTRGQQVTLSCSPISGHRSVSWYQQTPGQGLQFLFEYFSETQRNKGNFPGRFSGRQFSNSRSEMNVSTLELGDSALYLCASSGQYNSPLHFGNGTRLTVT.

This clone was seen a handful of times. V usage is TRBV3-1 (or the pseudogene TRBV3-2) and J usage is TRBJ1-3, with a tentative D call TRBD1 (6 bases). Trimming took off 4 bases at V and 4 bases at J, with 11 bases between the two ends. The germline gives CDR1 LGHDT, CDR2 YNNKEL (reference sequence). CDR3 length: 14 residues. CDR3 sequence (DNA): TGTGCCAGCAGCCGTTGGACAGACGGAAACACCATATATTTT. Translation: CASSRWTDGNTIYF.

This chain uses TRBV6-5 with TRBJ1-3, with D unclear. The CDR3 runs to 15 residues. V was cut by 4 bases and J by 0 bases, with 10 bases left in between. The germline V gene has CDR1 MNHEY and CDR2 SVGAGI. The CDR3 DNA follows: TGTGCCAGCAGTTCCCTACGTATCTCTGGAAACACCATATATTTT. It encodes CASSSLRISGNTIYF.

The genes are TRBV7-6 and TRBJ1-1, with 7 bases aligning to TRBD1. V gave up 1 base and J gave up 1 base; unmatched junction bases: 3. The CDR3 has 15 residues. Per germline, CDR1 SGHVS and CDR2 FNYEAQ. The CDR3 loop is CASSLVTGQNTEAFF. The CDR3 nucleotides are TGTGCCAGCAGCTTAGTGACAGGGCAGAACACTGAAGCTTTCTTT.

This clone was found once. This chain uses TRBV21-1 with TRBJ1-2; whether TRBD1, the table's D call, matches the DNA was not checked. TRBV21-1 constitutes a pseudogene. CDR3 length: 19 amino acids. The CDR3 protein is CASSKGGPGRTGDNYGYTF. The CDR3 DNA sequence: TGTGCCAGCAGCAAAGGGGGCCCTGGTAGGACAGGGGATAACTATGGCTACACCTTC.

The CDR3 region has the DNA TGTGCCAGCAGCCAAGCAGGTGCGCCCAGCAATCAGCCCCAGCATTTT. It codes for CASSQAGAPSNQPQHF. This chain uses TRBV4-2 with TRBJ1-5; unclear D gene. The CDR3 extends over 16 amino acids. V lost 1 base and J lost 1, with 11 bases in between. Germline V lookup: CDR1 LGHNA, CDR2 YNFKEQ.

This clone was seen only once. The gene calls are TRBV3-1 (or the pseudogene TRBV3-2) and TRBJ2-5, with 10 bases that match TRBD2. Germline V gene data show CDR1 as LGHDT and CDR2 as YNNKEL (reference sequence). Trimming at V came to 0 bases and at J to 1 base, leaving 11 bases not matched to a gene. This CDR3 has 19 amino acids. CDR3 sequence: CASSQDRRLAGRTQETQYF. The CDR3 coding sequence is TGTGCCAGCAGCCAAGATCGAAGACTAGCGGGTCGCACCCAAGAGACCCAGTACTTC.